A single sample gave rise to the 9 T cell receptor beta chains below, sequenced in a study of blood T cell repertoires in COVID-19 (dated by TCRdb to 2019 to 2021). Preparation of the library involved the immunoSEQ multiplex PCR assay. In its TCRdb copy, this immuneACCESS table keeps in-frame sequences only and misses some clones. Where compared with another copy, unresolved V genes explain less than half of these, and the others have no known cause. The sample data list 150,000 to 200,000 clones, and approximately 90% of these were observed just once. The ten biggest clones cover about 5.3% of the sample. The sample was peripheral blood. The receptor set was obtained from a man aged 25-40 years with COVID-19, enrolled during active disease.

The rearrangement uses TRBV7-2 and TRBJ1-5, with a tentative D call TRBD1 (5 bases). The germline V gene has CDR1 SGHTA and CDR2 FQGNSA. The CDR3 is 15 residues long. Trimming stripped 3 bases from V and 3 bases from J, with 12 bases between. The CDR3 DNA reads as TGTGCCAGCAGCTTCTCCAGGGTGGACAATCAGCCCCAGCATTTT. Encoded protein: CASSFSRVDNQPQHF.

The chain joins TRBV18 to TRBJ1-6, with 9 bases fitting TRBD1. This CDR3 is 15 amino acids long. The J segment lost 8 bases and the V segment lost 0 bases, leaving 2 bases of the junction unmatched. Germline CDR1 and CDR2: KGHSH and LQKENI. The CDR3 DNA sequence: TGTGCCAGCTCACCACCGGGACAGGGTTATTCACCCCTCCACTTT. It is translated as CASSPPGQGYSPLHF.

The gene calls are TRBV27 and TRBJ2-1; TRBD2 matches 10 bases. CDR3 length: 16 residues. CDR1 is MNHEY, CDR2 SMNVEV, per germline (reference sequence). The trim removed 7 bases at V and 3 bases at J, leaving 9 bases unmatched. The CDR3 DNA reads TGTGCCAGCAAAGCCACGGGACTAGCGAACTACAATGAGCAGTTCTTC. Its protein product is CASKATGLANYNEQFF.

The J gene is TRBJ1-1, the V gene TRBV19, with 12 bases that match TRBD1. Germline V gene lookup returns CDR1 LNHDA and CDR2 SQIVND (reference sequence). There are 16 residues in the CDR3. With V trimmed by 2 bases and J by 11 bases, 12 bases remained unmatched. CDR3 nucleotides: TGTGCCAGTAGTATACCCCGGGACAGGGGGCGAGTGGCCGCTTTCTTT. It is translated as CASSIPRDRGRVAAFF.

V usage is TRBV3-1 (or the pseudogene TRBV3-2) and J usage is TRBJ1-6; the match to TRBD1 covers 7 bases. CDR1 is LGHDT and CDR2 is YNNKEL in the germline V gene (reference sequence). The CDR3 consists of 14 residues. V trimming: 3 bases; J trimming: 9 bases; junction bases outside the gene matches: 5. In DNA form, the CDR3 reads TGTGCCAGCAGCCAGACAGGGTCCCTTTCACCCCTCCACTTT. This codes for CASSQTGSLSPLHF.

The chain links TRBV19 to TRBJ2-7; 9 bases fit TRBD1. Germline assignment: CDR1 LNHDA and CDR2 SQIVND (reference sequence). The CDR3 is 14 amino acids. The V gene end was trimmed by 6 bases and the J gene end by 4 bases; junction bases not matched to a gene: 7. CDR3 region: CASRRTGESYEQYF. The CDR3 DNA reads as TGTGCCAGTAGAAGGACAGGGGAGTCATACGAGCAGTACTTC.

The chain combines TRBV6-5 with TRBJ1-2; 12 bases match TRBD1. This CDR3 is built from 15 residues. V lost 2 bases and J lost 8; bases outside the gene matches: 6. CDR1 MNHEY and CDR2 SVGAGI come from the germline V gene. Written as DNA, the CDR3 is TGTGCCAGCAGTTACCAGGGACAGGGGGCGGTGGGCTACACCTTC. Its translation is CASSYQGQGAVGYTF.

The chain uses TRBV29-1 and TRBJ2-1; 7 nucleotides line up with TRBD1. Germline CDR1 SQVTM, CDR2 ANQGSEA. There are 15 residues in the CDR3. With V trimmed by 4 bases and J by 7 bases, 13 bases remained unmatched. CDR3 nucleotides: TGCAGCGTTGGAGAGGGGGCGCGTAGTAGGAATGAGCAGTTCTTC. This translates into CSVGEGARSRNEQFF.

CDR3 DNA: TGTGCCAGCAGCCCGCGACAGTTCTCCTACGAGCAGTACTTC. The encoded protein is CASSPRQFSYEQYF. The chain couples TRBV11-2 to TRBJ2-7; tentative D call: TRBD1 (5 bases). Germline CDR1 SGHAT, CDR2 FQNNGV. The CDR3 consists of 14 residues. V was shortened by 5 bases and J by 0 bases, with 11 bases between the two germline ends.